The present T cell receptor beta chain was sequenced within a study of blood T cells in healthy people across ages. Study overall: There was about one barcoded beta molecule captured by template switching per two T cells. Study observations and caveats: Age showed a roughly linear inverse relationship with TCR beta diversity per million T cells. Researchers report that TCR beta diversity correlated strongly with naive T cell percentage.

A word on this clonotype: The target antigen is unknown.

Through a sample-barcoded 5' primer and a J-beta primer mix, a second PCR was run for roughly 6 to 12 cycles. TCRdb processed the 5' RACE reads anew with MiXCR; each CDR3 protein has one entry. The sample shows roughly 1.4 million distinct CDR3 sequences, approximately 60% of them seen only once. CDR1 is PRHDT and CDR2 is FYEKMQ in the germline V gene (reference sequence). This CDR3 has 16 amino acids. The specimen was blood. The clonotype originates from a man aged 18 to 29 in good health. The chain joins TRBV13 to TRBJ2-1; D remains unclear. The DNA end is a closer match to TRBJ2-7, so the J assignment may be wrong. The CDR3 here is CASSPGGQGRYNEQYF. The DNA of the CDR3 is TGTGCCAGCAGCCCGGGTGGGCAAGGACGATACAATGAGCAGTACTTC.